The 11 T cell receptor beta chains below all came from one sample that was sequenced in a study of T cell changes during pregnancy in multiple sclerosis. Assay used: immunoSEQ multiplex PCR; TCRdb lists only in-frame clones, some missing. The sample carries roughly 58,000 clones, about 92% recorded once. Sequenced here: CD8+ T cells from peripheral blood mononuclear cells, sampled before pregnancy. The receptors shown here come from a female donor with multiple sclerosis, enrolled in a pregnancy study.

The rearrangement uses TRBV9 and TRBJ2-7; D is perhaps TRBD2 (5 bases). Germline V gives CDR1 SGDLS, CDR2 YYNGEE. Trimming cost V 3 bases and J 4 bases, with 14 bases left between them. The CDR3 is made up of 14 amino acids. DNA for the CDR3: TGTGCCAGCAGCGAACGAGGGTCACCGTACGAGCAGTACTTC. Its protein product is CASSERGSPYEQYF. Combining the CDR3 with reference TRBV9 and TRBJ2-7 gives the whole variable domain DSGVTQTPKHLITATGQRVTLRCSPRSGDLSVYWYQQSLDQGLQFLIQYYNGEERAKGNILERFSAQQFPDLHSELNLSSLELGDSALYFCASSERGSPYEQYFGPGTRLTVT.

This chain's CDR3 is CASSSLGQGDNEQFF. The CDR3 DNA follows: TGTGCCAGCAGCTCACTGGGACAGGGGGACAATGAGCAGTTCTTC. The rearrangement uses TRBV11-2 and TRBJ2-1, with 11 positions matching TRBD1. The trim removed 4 bases at V and 5 bases at J, leaving 4 bases unmatched. CDR1 and CDR2 (germline): SGHAT, FQNNGV. This CDR3 region has 15 residues.

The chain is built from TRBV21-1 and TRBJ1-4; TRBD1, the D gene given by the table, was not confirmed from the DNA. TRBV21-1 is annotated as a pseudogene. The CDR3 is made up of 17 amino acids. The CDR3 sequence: CASSKVHRGITNEKLFF. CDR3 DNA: TGTGCCAGCAGCAAAGTACACAGGGGGATCACTAATGAAAAACTGTTTTTT.

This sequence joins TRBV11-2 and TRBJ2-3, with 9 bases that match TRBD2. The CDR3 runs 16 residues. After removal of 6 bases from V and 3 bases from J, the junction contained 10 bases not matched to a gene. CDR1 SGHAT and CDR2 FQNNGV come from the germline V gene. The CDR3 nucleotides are TGTGCCAGCAGGCCAAGCGGGGGGCGGCCAACAGATACGCAGTATTTT. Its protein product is CASRPSGGRPTDTQYF.

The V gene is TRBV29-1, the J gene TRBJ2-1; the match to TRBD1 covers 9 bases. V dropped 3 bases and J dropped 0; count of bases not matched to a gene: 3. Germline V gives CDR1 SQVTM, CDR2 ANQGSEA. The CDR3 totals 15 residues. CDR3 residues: CSVDGTGSSYNEQFF. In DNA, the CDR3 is TGCAGCGTTGACGGGACAGGGAGCTCCTACAATGAGCAGTTCTTC.

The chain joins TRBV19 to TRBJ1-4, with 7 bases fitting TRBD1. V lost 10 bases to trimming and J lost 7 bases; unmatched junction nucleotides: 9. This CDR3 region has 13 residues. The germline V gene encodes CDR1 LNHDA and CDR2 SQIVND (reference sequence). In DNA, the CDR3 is TGTGCCATTTGGGACAGTAGACGTGAAAAACTGTTTTTT. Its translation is CAIWDSRREKLFF. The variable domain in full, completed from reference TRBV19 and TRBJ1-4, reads DGGITQSPKYLFRKEGQNVTLSCEQNLNHDAMYWYRQDPGQGLRLIYYSQIVNDFQKGDIAEGYSVSREKKESFPLTVTSAQKNPTAFYLCAIWDSRREKLFFGSGTQLSVL.

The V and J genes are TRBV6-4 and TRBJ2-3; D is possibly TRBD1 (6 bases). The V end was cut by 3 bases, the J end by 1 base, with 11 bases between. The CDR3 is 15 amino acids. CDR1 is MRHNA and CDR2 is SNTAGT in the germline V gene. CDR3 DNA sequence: TGTGCCAGCAGTGAAGAACAGGGTGGCACAGATACGCAGTATTTT. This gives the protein CASSEEQGGTDTQYF.

Here the CDR3 DNA reads TGTGCCAGCAGCTTCGAGGGCAGCAATCAGCCCCAGCATTTT. It is translated as CASSFEGSNQPQHF. This sequence joins TRBV13 and TRBJ1-5, with unresolved D. Germline lookup yields CDR1 PRHDT and CDR2 FYEKMQ (reference sequence). The CDR3 is 14 amino acids. The ends were cut back, 3 bases at V and 1 base at J, with 7 bases in the middle.

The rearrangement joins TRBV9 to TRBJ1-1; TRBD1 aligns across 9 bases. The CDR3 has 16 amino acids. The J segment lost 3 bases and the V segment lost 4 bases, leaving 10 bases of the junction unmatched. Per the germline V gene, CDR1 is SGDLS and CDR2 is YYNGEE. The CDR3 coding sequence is TGTGCCAGCAGCCAGCAGGGACAGGGCCTGTACACTGAAGCTTTCTTT. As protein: CASSQQGQGLYTEAFF.

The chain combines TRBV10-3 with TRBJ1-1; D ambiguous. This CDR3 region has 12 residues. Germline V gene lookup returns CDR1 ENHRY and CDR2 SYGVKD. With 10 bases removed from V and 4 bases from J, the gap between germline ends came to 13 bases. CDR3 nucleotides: TGTGCCACCCAAGGGAGTAGCACTGAAGCTTTCTTT. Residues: CATQGSSTEAFF.

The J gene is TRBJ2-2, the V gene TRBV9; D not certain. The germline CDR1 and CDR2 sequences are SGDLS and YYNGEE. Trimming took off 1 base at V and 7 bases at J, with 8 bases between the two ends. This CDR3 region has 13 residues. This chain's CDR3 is CASSVISLGELFF. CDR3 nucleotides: TGTGCCAGCAGCGTAATTAGCCTCGGGGAGCTGTTTTTT.